This T cell receptor beta chain came from a study of cytomegalovirus exposure and HLA in healthy donors. Study findings and constraints: The study designated 150 or so TCR beta chains cytomegalovirus-associated. A later analysis found TCR association rates differed by HLA locus, highest for DRB1 and lowest for HLA-C. Relative to the roughly 640-donor mean, N-insertions were reportedly fewer in an Asian-associated ancestry cluster in a later analysis. Using the classifier, cytomegalovirus status was reportedly diagnosed with high specificity and sensitivity.

The CDR3 is made up of 15 amino acids. CDR1 and CDR2 from the germline V gene are LNHDA and SQIVND (reference sequence). V gave up 6 bases and J gave up 0 bases, with 12 bases separating them. Primers included in the PCR were 60 Vbeta and 13 Jbeta primers. Repertoires were generated with immunoSEQ multiplex PCR, while TCRdb's copy carries only in-frame clones and drops some. The sample includes about 100,000 clones, roughly four fifths of them seen just once. Of note for this clone: The target antigen is unknown.

Sample: PBMCs. The sequence was obtained from a man aged 40-49 years in good health and CMV-seropositive. The genes are TRBV19 and TRBJ1-5; a weak D match, TRBD1 (5 bases). CDR3 nucleotides: TGTGCCAGTAGCAACTCACAGGTTAGCAATCAGCCCCAGCATTTT. Its translation is CASSNSQVSNQPQHF.